Listed below are T cell receptor beta chains from one sample, sequenced in a study of T cells in Graves' hyperthyroidism and ophthalmopathy. In TCRdb, the multiplex PCR reads were re-called with MiXCR into one record per CDR3 protein. The sample holds fewer than 650,000 distinct CDR3 sequences, 35% to 50% seen once. What was sequenced was peripheral blood or thyroid tissue (not recorded which). All receptors derive from an adult woman with Graves' disease, either hyperthyroidism or ophthalmopathy (not recorded which). Both conserved end residues are part of each CDR3.

cdr3_length v_call cdr3_aa
14 TRBV5-1 CASSLGVSTGELFF
14 TRBV13 CASLPWTSGDTQYF
15 TRBV15 CATSRDLSGNTEAFF
15 TRBV10-3 CAISVGGLAEETQYF
17 TRBV29-1 CSSKGFGQGRLDTEAFF
11 TRBV29-1 CSVDVLQGYTF
14 TRBV7-9 CASSWSQGQETQYF
15 TRBV20-1 CSARPGTRTTGELFF
12 TRBV29-1 CSFQQGAYEQYF
15 TRBV11-2 CASSPRGGPSYEQYF
13 TRBV15 CATSGYRAYEQYF
15 TRBV7-9 CASSVWGQGIYEQYF
13 TRBV29-1 CSVGDRGDTEAFF
11 TRBV7-9 CAADLGNTIYF
11 TRBV10-3 CAISETAGYTF
21 TRBV10-1 CASSCPRRVAGGKNLTDTQYF
12 TRBV7-2 CASSLVANEQYF
12 TRBV7-8 CASSDLPQTQYF
12 TRBV7-2 CASSLGYTEAFF
13 TRBV20-1 CSAGQGGWTEAFF
15 TRBV24-1 CATSPRDRENYGYTF
14 TRBV9 CASSVPGDGNTIYF